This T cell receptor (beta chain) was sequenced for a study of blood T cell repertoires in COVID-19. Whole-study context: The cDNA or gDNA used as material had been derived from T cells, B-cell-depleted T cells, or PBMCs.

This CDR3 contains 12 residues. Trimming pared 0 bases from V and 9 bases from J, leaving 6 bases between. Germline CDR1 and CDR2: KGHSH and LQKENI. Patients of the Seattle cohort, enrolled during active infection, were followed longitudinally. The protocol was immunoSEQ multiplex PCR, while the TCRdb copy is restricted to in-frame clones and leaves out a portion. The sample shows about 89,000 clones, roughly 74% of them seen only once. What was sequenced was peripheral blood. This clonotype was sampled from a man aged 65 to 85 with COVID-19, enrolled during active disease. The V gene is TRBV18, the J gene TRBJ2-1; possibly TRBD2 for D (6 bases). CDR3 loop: CASSPPGGEQFF. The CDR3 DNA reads TGTGCCAGCTCACCACCGGGGGGTGAGCAGTTCTTC.